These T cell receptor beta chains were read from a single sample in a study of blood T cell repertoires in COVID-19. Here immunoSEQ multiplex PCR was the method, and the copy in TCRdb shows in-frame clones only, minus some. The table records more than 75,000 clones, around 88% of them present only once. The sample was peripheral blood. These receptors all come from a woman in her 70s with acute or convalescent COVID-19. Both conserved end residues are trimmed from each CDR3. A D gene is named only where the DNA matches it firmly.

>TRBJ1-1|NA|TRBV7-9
ASSLVADTEAF
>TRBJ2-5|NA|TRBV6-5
ASSYGQYRETQY
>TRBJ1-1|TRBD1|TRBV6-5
ATQGQPNTEAF
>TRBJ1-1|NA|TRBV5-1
ASSPSWRTMNTEAF
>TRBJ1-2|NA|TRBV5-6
ASSKMGHRGYT
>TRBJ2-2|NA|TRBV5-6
ASSPSSRRDTGELF
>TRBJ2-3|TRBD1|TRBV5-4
ASSLAGAGGSDTQY
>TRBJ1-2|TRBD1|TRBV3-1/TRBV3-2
ASSHAATGNRYGYT
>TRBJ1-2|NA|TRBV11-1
ASSLEAGVNYGYT
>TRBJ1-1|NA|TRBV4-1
ASSQGLLPEAF
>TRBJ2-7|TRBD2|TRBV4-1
ASSQELAGGPGLSYEQY
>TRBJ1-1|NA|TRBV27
ASSSGTKAF
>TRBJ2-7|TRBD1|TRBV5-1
ASSEQGVDYEQY
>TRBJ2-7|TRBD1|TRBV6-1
ASSEAPGQGGYEQY
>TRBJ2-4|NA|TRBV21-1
ASSKEDLAKNIQY
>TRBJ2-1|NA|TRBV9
ASSVSGSSYNEQF
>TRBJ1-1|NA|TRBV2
ASSKPLPVNTEAF
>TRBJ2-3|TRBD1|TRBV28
ASSFGSGTGSADTQY
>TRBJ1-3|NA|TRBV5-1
ASSLDLGGISGNTIY
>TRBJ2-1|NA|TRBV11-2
ASSARQEQF
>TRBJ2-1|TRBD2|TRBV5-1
ASSLLTAAGGPNEQF
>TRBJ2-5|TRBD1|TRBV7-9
ASSIGTGGEETQY
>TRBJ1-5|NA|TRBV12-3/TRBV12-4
ASSLSYQPQH
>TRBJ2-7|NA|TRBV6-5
ASQSGQLGTFEQY
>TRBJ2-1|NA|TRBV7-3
ASSLPRTGPYNEQF
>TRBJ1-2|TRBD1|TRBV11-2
ASSPHRDRIFPTYYGYT
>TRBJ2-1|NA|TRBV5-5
ASSIRPTGYNEQF
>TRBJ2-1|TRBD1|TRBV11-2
ASSLDRGKF
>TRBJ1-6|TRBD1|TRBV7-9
ASSAGQYNSPLH
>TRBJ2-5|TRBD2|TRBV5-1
ASSSGLAGGGTQY
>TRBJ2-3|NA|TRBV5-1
ASSPEGDTQY
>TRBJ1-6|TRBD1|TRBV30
AWSVFGQGARSPLH
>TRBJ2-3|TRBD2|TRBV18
ASSLGLAGDTDTQY
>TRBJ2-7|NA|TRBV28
ASSLGGAGFEDEQY
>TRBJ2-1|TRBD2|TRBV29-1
SVGGLAERALYNEQF
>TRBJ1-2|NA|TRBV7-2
ASSLESGGLNYGYT
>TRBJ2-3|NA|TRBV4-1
ASSQRAGGTDTQY